Here is one T cell receptor beta chain with its context. The sample belongs to a study of blood T cell repertoires in COVID-19. This CDR3 region has 12 residues. From germline, CDR1 is GTSNPN and CDR2 SVGIG (reference sequence). Trimming removed 5 bases from V and 11 bases from J; junction bases left unmatched: 9. Here immunoSEQ multiplex PCR was the method, and the copy in TCRdb shows in-frame clones only, minus some. Of roughly 13,000 clones listed, roughly 82% were seen once; the top ten hold around 24%. The chain joins TRBV30 to TRBJ1-5; 7 bases match TRBD1. The sample taken for sequencing was peripheral blood. The TCR sequence derives from a woman aged 50 to 65 with active or convalescent COVID-19. Here the CDR3 reads CAWGTAFLAQHF. For the CDR3, the DNA is TGTGCCTGGGGGACAGCCTTCTTGGCCCAGCATTTT.